The 27 T cell receptor beta chains below were found in one sample sequenced in a study of T cell responses to AZD1222 COVID-19 vaccine. Sequenced by immunoSEQ multiplex PCR; TCRdb stores in-frame clones only, minus some. Among fewer than 100,000 clones listed, 87% were seen once. This sample comprised peripheral blood, obtained 28 days after the second AZD1222 dose. The receptors come from an adult who received the AZD1222 COVID-19 vaccine.

The chain links TRBV3-1 (or the pseudogene TRBV3-2) to TRBJ1-6; D remains unclear. Germline CDR1 is LGHDT and CDR2 is YNNKEL (reference sequence). The CDR3 consists of 16 residues. With 1 base removed from V and 7 bases from J, the gap between germline ends came to 14 bases. CDR3 loop: CASSQGGGNVNSPLHF. In DNA form, the CDR3 reads TGTGCCAGCAGCCAAGGGGGTGGCAATGTAAATTCACCCCTCCACTTT.

CDR3 DNA: TGTGCCAGCAGCTTAGCGGCCATGAGCAATCAGCCCCAGCATTTT. This sequence encodes CASSLAAMSNQPQHF. The V call is TRBV7-8, the J call TRBJ1-5; no definite D call. There are 15 residues in the CDR3. Germline assignment: CDR1 SGHVS and CDR2 FQNEAQ. V was clipped by 0 bases and J by 1 base, with 7 bases between them.

The sample holds a few counts of this clone. The rearrangement links TRBV28 to TRBJ2-3; no definite D call. The ends were cut back, 2 bases at V and 9 bases at J, with 6 bases in the middle. CDR3 length: 11 amino acids. Per germline, CDR1 MDHEN and CDR2 SYDVKM. This CDR3 is CASSLRETQYF. In nucleotides, the CDR3 is TGTGCCAGCAGTTTACGTGAAACGCAGTATTTT. Complete variable domain (other parts from reference TRBV28 and TRBJ2-3): DVKVTQSSRYLVKRTGEKVFLECVQDMDHENMFWYRQDPGLGLRLIYFSYDVKMKEKGDIPEGYSVSREKKERFSLILESASTNQTSMYLCASSLRETQYFGPGTRLTVL.

J is TRBJ2-7 and V is TRBV28, with D tentatively TRBD1 (5 bases). V was cut by 3 bases and J by 2 bases, with 8 bases left in between. CDR1 MDHEN and CDR2 SYDVKM come from the germline V gene. This CDR3 contains 13 residues. CDR3: CASSLTEPYEQYF. The CDR3 region has the DNA TGTGCCAGCAGTTTGACAGAGCCCTACGAGCAGTACTTC.

This chain links TRBV7-2 with TRBJ2-7; D assignment may be TRBD1 or TRBD2 (5 bases each). CDR1 and CDR2 (germline): SGHTA, FQGNSA. This CDR3 is built from 14 residues. Trimming cost V 6 bases and J 5 bases, with 17 bases left between them. This CDR3 reads CASRGDSQSHEQYF. The CDR3 DNA reads as TGTGCCAGCAGGGGAGACAGTCAGTCCCACGAGCAGTACTTC. Variable domain in full (rest from reference TRBV7-2 and TRBJ2-7): GAGVSQSPSNKVTEKGKDVELRCDPISGHTALYWYRQSLGQGLEFLIYFQGNSAPDKSGLPSDRFSAERTGGSVSTLTIQRTQQEDSAVYLCASRGDSQSHEQYFGPGTRLTVT.

The V gene is TRBV9, the J gene TRBJ1-1; a weak D match, TRBD1 (5 bases). The germline V and J ends were trimmed by 2 bases and 3 bases, with 14 bases remaining between them. The germline V gene has CDR1 SGDLS and CDR2 YYNGEE. There are 15 residues in the CDR3. The CDR3 nucleotides are TGTGCCAGCAGCGTTAGTGGCGGGGGGTACACTGAAGCTTTCTTT. Translation: CASSVSGGGYTEAFF.

This chain uses TRBV3-1 (or the pseudogene TRBV3-2) with TRBJ1-1; D remains unclear. Trimming took off 4 bases at V and 0 bases at J, with 6 bases between the two ends. This CDR3 is built from 13 residues. CDR1 is LGHDT, CDR2 YNNKEL, per germline (reference sequence). The CDR3 loop reads CASSPPLNTEAFF. CDR3 nucleotide sequence: TGTGCCAGCAGCCCCCCTTTGAACACTGAAGCTTTCTTT.

The gene calls are TRBV7-9 and TRBJ2-7; the D is unclear. The CDR3 is 13 amino acids. Trimming cost V 5 bases and J 7 bases, with 15 bases left between them. CDR1 and CDR2 (germline): SEHNR, FQNEAQ (reference sequence). The CDR3: CASSGWPRREQYF. The DNA for the CDR3 is TGTGCCAGCAGCGGTTGGCCCCGAAGGGAGCAGTACTTC.

A single count supports this clone. The chain uses TRBV7-2 and TRBJ1-2; D may be TRBD1 (5 bases). V lost 4 bases to trimming and J lost 2 bases, with 11 bases between them. Germline CDR1 reads SGHTA; CDR2 reads FQGNSA. The CDR3 is 14 amino acids. In DNA, the CDR3 is TGTGCCAGCAGCTATCAGGGAGGGAACTATGGCTACACCTTC. Its protein is CASSYQGGNYGYTF.

The genes are TRBV28 and TRBJ1-5, with D possibly being TRBD1 (6 bases). This CDR3 has 15 residues. Trimming cost V 5 bases and J 6 bases, with 17 bases left between them. Per the germline V gene, CDR1 is MDHEN and CDR2 is SYDVKM. The CDR3 region is CASSQSTGTSQPQHF. The DNA of the CDR3 is TGTGCCAGCAGTCAGTCGACAGGAACGAGTCAGCCCCAGCATTTT.

The chain has TRBV5-8 and TRBJ1-6; no reliable D call. The length of the CDR3 is 14 residues. Germline loops: CDR1 SGHTS, CDR2 YDEGEE. V was shortened by 4 bases and J by 8 bases, with 13 bases between the two germline ends. The DNA of the CDR3 is TGTGCCAGCAGCAGACTAGTGGGATATTCACCCCTCCACTTT. This sequence encodes CASSRLVGYSPLHF.

The table lists this clone with a few counts. The rearrangement links TRBV5-8 to TRBJ2-7; 14 bases match TRBD2. Germline CDR1 reads SGHTS; CDR2 reads YDEGEE. The CDR3 extends over 16 amino acids. Trimming removed 3 bases from V and 3 bases from J; junction bases left unmatched: 5. The CDR3 bases are TGTGCCAGCAGCTCAGAGGGACTAGCGGGGGTCTACGAGCAGTACTTC. Its protein is CASSSEGLAGVYEQYF.

J is TRBJ2-1 and V is TRBV18; maybe TRBD1 (6 bases). Between the trimmed V and J ends, which lost 4 bases and 4 bases, there was a span of 8 bases. CDR3 length: 13 amino acids. Germline assignment: CDR1 KGHSH and CDR2 LQKENI. CDR3 protein: CASSQDSYNEQFF. CDR3 nucleotides: TGTGCCAGCTCACAGGACAGTTACAATGAGCAGTTCTTC.

This chain connects TRBV7-2 to TRBJ1-4; tentative D call: TRBD1 (5 bases). V was cut by 1 base and J by 8 bases, with 8 bases left in between. CDR1 and CDR2 from the germline V gene are SGHTA and FQGNSA. This CDR3 is built from 13 residues. CDR3 nucleotide sequence: TGTGCCAGCAGCTTAGATCAGGGAGAAAAACTGTTTTTT. Protein: CASSLDQGEKLFF. The full variable domain, in which reference TRBV7-2 and TRBJ1-4 provide the parts outside the CDR3, is GAGVSQSPSNKVTEKGKDVELRCDPISGHTALYWYRQSLGQGLEFLIYFQGNSAPDKSGLPSDRFSAERTGGSVSTLTIQRTQQEDSAVYLCASSLDQGEKLFFGSGTQLSVL.

The V gene is TRBV6-5, the J gene TRBJ1-1; weak D call: TRBD1 (6 bases). CDR3 size: 11 residues. Trimming cost V 7 bases and J 5 bases, with 8 bases left between them. Per the germline V gene, CDR1 is MNHEY and CDR2 is SVGAGI. The CDR3 loop is CASTGETEAFF. The CDR3 coding sequence is TGTGCCAGCACAGGGGAGACTGAAGCTTTCTTT.

The gene calls are TRBV30 and TRBJ1-3; TRBD1 agrees at 7 bases. The CDR3 covers 15 residues. Germline V gene lookup returns CDR1 GTSNPN and CDR2 SVGIG (reference sequence). Losses at the gene ends were 2 bases for V and 0 bases for J; bases not matched to a gene: 4. Here the CDR3 DNA reads TGTGCCTGGAGTCGGGGACAGTTCTCTGGAAACACCATATATTTT. It codes for CAWSRGQFSGNTIYF.

This chain links TRBV27 with TRBJ2-7; the D gene is possibly TRBD2 (7 bases). CDR3 size: 14 residues. Trimming took 5 bases from V and 7 from J, leaving 18 bases between them. CDR1 and CDR2 from the germline V gene are MNHEY and SMNVEV (reference sequence). CDR3 sequence: CASSPLQGGGEQYF. As DNA, the CDR3 is TGTGCCAGCAGTCCCCTTCAGGGAGGGGGGGAGCAGTACTTC.

V and J are TRBV19 and TRBJ1-1, with D perhaps matching TRBD1 (5 bases). The V gene's germline CDR1 is LNHDA and CDR2 SQIVND (reference sequence). This CDR3 spans 13 amino acids. The V end was cut by 6 bases, the J end by 1 base, with 9 bases between. DNA of the CDR3: TGTGCCAGTAGGAAGCAGGGGAACACTGAAGCTTTCTTT. It codes for CASRKQGNTEAFF. The full variable domain, rest sourced from reference TRBV19 and TRBJ1-1, is DGGITQSPKYLFRKEGQNVTLSCEQNLNHDAMYWYRQDPGQGLRLIYYSQIVNDFQKGDIAEGYSVSREKKESFPLTVTSAQKNPTAFYLCASRKQGNTEAFFGQGTRLTVV.

With respect to this clone: The germline gene is not matched at one end of the junction; a read error may be the cause. This chain connects TRBV13 to TRBJ2-7; 9 nucleotides agree with TRBD2. CDR1 and CDR2 (germline): PRHDT, FYEKMQ (reference sequence). CDR3 length equals 15 residues. The CDR3 bases are TGTGCTAGCAGCTTAACGGCGGGGGGGCCCTACGAGCAGTACTTC. This sequence encodes CASSLTAGGPYEQYF.

The V gene is TRBV9, the J gene TRBJ2-7, with D possibly matching TRBD1 (5 bases). The V end was cut by 7 bases, the J end by 3 bases, with 11 bases between. Germline V gene lookup returns CDR1 SGDLS and CDR2 YYNGEE. The CDR3 contains 12 residues. The CDR3 DNA sequence: TGTGCCAGCGGCCAGGGTAACTACGAGCAGTACTTC. Protein: CASGQGNYEQYF.

J is TRBJ2-3 and V is TRBV9; TRBD2 aligns across 11 bases. The CDR3 runs 16 residues. V was clipped by 0 bases and J by 3 bases; unmatched bases: 3. Per germline, CDR1 SGDLS and CDR2 YYNGEE. The CDR3 loop is CASSVETSGVTDTQYF. In DNA, the CDR3 is TGTGCCAGCAGCGTAGAGACTAGCGGGGTTACAGATACGCAGTATTTT. Variable domain in full (rest from reference TRBV9 and TRBJ2-3): DSGVTQTPKHLITATGQRVTLRCSPRSGDLSVYWYQQSLDQGLQFLIQYYNGEERAKGNILERFSAQQFPDLHSELNLSSLELGDSALYFCASSVETSGVTDTQYFGPGTRLTVL.

The chain links TRBV6-2 or TRBV6-3 to TRBJ2-5; D remains ambiguous. The CDR3 runs to 12 residues. Trimming shortened V by 0 bases and J by 4 bases, and 3 bases separated the two germline ends. Per germline, CDR1 MNHEY and CDR2 SVGEGT. The CDR3 protein is CASSYSGETQYF. The DNA of the CDR3 is TGTGCCAGCAGTTACTCGGGAGAGACCCAGTACTTC.

The V call is TRBV5-1, the J call TRBJ1-1; D not resolved. From germline, CDR1 is SGHRS and CDR2 YFSETQ. This CDR3 region has 15 residues. Trimming cost V 1 base and J 1 base, with 11 bases left between them. The CDR3 sequence: CASSLPTTTNTEAFF. CDR3 DNA sequence: TGCGCCAGCAGCTTGCCCACCACTACGAACACTGAAGCTTTCTTT. The whole variable domain, remainder taken from reference TRBV5-1 and TRBJ1-1, is KAGVTQTPRYLIKTRGQQVTLSCSPISGHRSVSWYQQTPGQGLQFLFEYFSETQRNKGNFPGRFSGRQFSNSRSEMNVSTLELGDSALYLCASSLPTTTNTEAFFGQGTRLTVV.

The chain uses TRBV27 and TRBJ1-1, with D hard to call. This CDR3 contains 13 residues. Looked up from germline, CDR1 is MNHEY and CDR2 is SMNVEV (reference sequence). V lost 3 bases to trimming and J lost 3 bases, with 8 bases between them. CDR3: CASSFGRHTEAFF. In DNA, the CDR3 is TGTGCCAGCAGTTTTGGCAGACACACTGAAGCTTTCTTT.

The chain joins TRBV9 to TRBJ2-3, with D unclear. This CDR3 region has 14 residues. Germline loops: CDR1 SGDLS, CDR2 YYNGEE. V lost 3 bases, J lost 4 bases, and 12 bases lay in between. The CDR3 protein is CASSEARASDTQYF. CDR3 sequence (DNA): TGTGCCAGCAGCGAGGCCCGGGCATCAGATACGCAGTATTTT.

In its sample, this clone was seen once. The chain combines TRBV5-1 with TRBJ1-1, with D tentatively TRBD1 (6 bases). Trimming removed 6 bases from V and 1 base from J, with 19 bases in between. The CDR3 is 16 residues long. From germline, CDR1 is SGHRS and CDR2 YFSETQ. CDR3 sequence: CASNRAGELGNTEAFF. The CDR3 DNA reads TGCGCCAGCAACAGGGCAGGGGAGTTGGGGAACACTGAAGCTTTCTTT. The variable domain in full, with the rest retrieved from reference TRBV5-1 and TRBJ1-1, is KAGVTQTPRYLIKTRGQQVTLSCSPISGHRSVSWYQQTPGQGLQFLFEYFSETQRNKGNFPGRFSGRQFSNSRSEMNVSTLELGDSALYLCASNRAGELGNTEAFFGQGTRLTVV.

The chain employs TRBV5-1 and TRBJ2-3; 9 bases are shared with TRBD2. Germline V gene lookup returns CDR1 SGHRS and CDR2 YFSETQ. Trimming at V came to 3 bases and at J to 7 bases, leaving 9 bases not matched to a gene. The CDR3 runs 15 residues. The CDR3 reads CASSSYSGGSNTQYF. The CDR3 nucleotides read TGCGCCAGCAGCTCCTATAGCGGGGGTTCGAATACGCAGTATTTT.